This T cell receptor (beta chain) was documented in a study of beta chain features in type 1 diabetes. At the level of the study: Examination of sorted cells across all samples involved around 98 million cells.

There are 12 residues in the CDR3. CDR1 and CDR2 (germline): MGHDK, SYGVNS. Trimming took off 3 bases at V and 8 bases at J, with 8 bases between the two ends. Concerning this clone: What it recognizes is unknown.

Using CD45RO/CCR7/CD25/CD127/CD95/CD27, CD4+ naive, central memory, regulatory and stem cell-like memory cells were sorted. Study results and caveats: Cells carrying high TCR expression could end up over-represented when cDNA is sequenced. Among patients with Type 1 diabetes, TCRB CDR3s were moderately but significantly shorter in every one of the four CD4+ subsets.

Reverse transcription of all isolated RNA meant that expressed TCRB transcripts were sequenced. The data were produced by immunoSEQ multiplex PCR, yet TCRdb's version contains in-frame clones alone and is incomplete. In the table there are 25,000 or so clones, approximately 70% of which are singletons. The rearrangement links TRBV25-1 to TRBJ2-1; the D gene is possibly TRBD1 (5 bases). This TCR derives from a woman aged 40 to 50 in good health. Sequences were obtained from Tregs from blood. The CDR3 is CASSDRVDEQFF. The CDR3 region has the DNA TGTGCCAGCAGTGACAGGGTCGATGAGCAGTTCTTC.